This passage covers 30 T cell receptor beta chains from one sample sequenced in a study of cytomegalovirus exposure and HLA in healthy donors (dated by TCRdb to the late 2010s). The library was built by means of the immunoSEQ multiplex PCR assay. The multiplex PCR relied on a mix of 60 forward primers for TCR Vbeta segments and 13 reverse primers for TCR Jbeta segments. TCRdb carries this immuneACCESS record with in-frame sequences only. Its versions omit some clonotypes, under half of them owing to an unresolved V gene in the studies checked, with the rest unexplained. The sample data list 150,000 to 200,000 clones, and around 81% of these were observed just once. Approximately 1% of the sample belongs to the ten largest clones. Sample: PBMCs. The source of these receptors is a woman between 40 and 50 years old in good health and CMV-seronegative.

The CDR3 coding sequence is TGTGCCAGCAGAAAAGGGGGCTGGAACACTGAAGCTTTCTTT. This codes for CASRKGGWNTEAFF. The chain uses TRBV21-1 and TRBJ1-1; TRBD1 reflects the table's D call only, with no check against the DNA. TRBV21-1 is a pseudogene segment. The CDR3 sequence is 14 residues long.

In its sample, this clone is medium-sized. The chain uses TRBV6-6 and TRBJ2-7, with 14 bases fitting TRBD2. V shed 7 bases, J shed 7 bases, and the junction held 9 bases outside the gene matches. The CDR3 is 15 amino acids. Germline V gives CDR1 MNHNY, CDR2 SVGAGI (reference sequence). The CDR3: CASTPRLAGGREQYF. CDR3 nucleotides: TGTGCCAGCACTCCCCGACTAGCGGGAGGGCGAGAGCAGTACTTC.

This clone was detected only once. J is TRBJ2-3 and V is TRBV6-1; tentatively, D is TRBD1 (5 bases). Germline CDR1 reads MNHNS; CDR2 reads SASEGT. The CDR3 length is 14 residues. V lost 3 bases and J lost 3, with 10 bases in between. The CDR3 spells CASSDQKGTDTQYF. The CDR3 DNA reads as TGTGCCAGCAGTGACCAGAAGGGGACAGATACGCAGTATTTT.

The chain has TRBV11-3 and TRBJ1-1; 8 bases are a match to TRBD1. Germline-derived CDR1 and CDR2 are SGHNT and YENEEA. The CDR3 consists of 13 residues. The V segment lost 6 bases and the J segment 5 bases; nucleotides outside the gene matches: 5. CDR3 sequence reads: CASRVRGLTEAFF. CDR3 DNA: TGTGCCAGCAGGGTCAGGGGGCTGACTGAAGCTTTCTTT.

The chain has TRBV7-9 and TRBJ1-4; D is perhaps TRBD1 (5 bases). Germline V lookup: CDR1 SEHNR, CDR2 FQNEAQ (reference sequence). The CDR3 is 17 residues long. Trimming removed 4 bases from V and 0 bases from J, with 15 bases in between. The CDR3 sequence is CASSSHRGTATNEKLFF. In DNA, the CDR3 is TGTGCCAGCAGCTCCCATCGGGGGACGGCAACTAATGAAAAACTGTTTTTT.

This chain uses TRBV9 with TRBJ2-5; 9 nucleotides match TRBD1. V was clipped by 4 bases and J by 5 bases; unmatched bases: 9. The germline gives CDR1 SGDLS, CDR2 YYNGEE. The CDR3 is 15 residues long. CDR3 DNA sequence: TGTGCCAGCAGCTTAAACAGGGGGCGTGGGGAGACCCAGTACTTC. Amino acids: CASSLNRGRGETQYF.

This clone appeared a few times. CDR3 in amino acids: CASGPRGTGELFF. The DNA of the CDR3 is TGTGCCAGCGGGCCACGGGGGACCGGGGAGCTGTTTTTT. The J gene is TRBJ2-2, the V gene TRBV6-5, with a possible D match to TRBD2 (6 bases). The V gene lost 8 bases and the J gene lost 5 bases, with 12 bases spanning the gap. The CDR3 runs 13 residues. Germline CDR1 is MNHEY and CDR2 is SVGAGI.

This clone has more than one count but fewer than ten. The chain joins TRBV7-9 to TRBJ2-7; TRBD2 agrees at 10 bases. The CDR3 consists of 14 residues. The germline V gene encodes CDR1 SEHNR and CDR2 FQNEAQ (reference sequence). J gave up 0 bases and V 9 bases, and 5 bases lay outside the gene matches. CDR3 loop: CASSSGGTSYEQYF. The CDR3 DNA reads as TGTGCCAGTTCTAGCGGGGGAACCTCCTACGAGCAGTACTTC.

The rearrangement joins TRBV11-3 to TRBJ2-5, with D perhaps TRBD1 (6 bases). Germline CDR1 is SGHNT and CDR2 is YENEEA. Trimming left V 3 bases short and J 2 bases short, with 16 bases between. CDR3 size: 16 residues. Here the CDR3 DNA reads TGTGCCAGCAGCTTGGAAGGACAGAAGACACAAGAGACCCAGTACTTC. Its translation: CASSLEGQKTQETQYF.

V and J are TRBV5-1 and TRBJ2-5; 10 positions agree with TRBD1. CDR1 is SGHRS and CDR2 is YFSETQ in the germline V gene. The CDR3 contains 15 residues. V was pared by 4 bases and J by 8 bases, with 11 bases of the junction left unmatched. CDR3 amino acids: CASSASLGTGATQYF. CDR3 DNA sequence: TGCGCCAGCAGCGCGTCCCTCGGGACAGGGGCAACCCAGTACTTC.

V is TRBV5-1 and J is TRBJ2-5; D might be TRBD1 (5 bases). Trimming left V 2 bases short and J 6 bases short, with 14 bases between. This CDR3 is built from 14 residues. CDR1 is SGHRS, CDR2 YFSETQ, per germline. The CDR3 DNA sequence: TGCGCCAGCAGCTTAAGGCAGGGTCTACAGACCCAGTACTTC. It codes for CASSLRQGLQTQYF. Variable domain in full (rest from reference TRBV5-1 and TRBJ2-5): KAGVTQTPRYLIKTRGQQVTLSCSPISGHRSVSWYQQTPGQGLQFLFEYFSETQRNKGNFPGRFSGRQFSNSRSEMNVSTLELGDSALYLCASSLRQGLQTQYFGPGTRLLVL.

This chain links TRBV30 with TRBJ2-3; a weak D match, TRBD2 (7 bases). With 0 bases removed from V and 0 bases from J, the gap between germline ends came to 10 bases. This CDR3 has 15 amino acids. Germline CDR1 is GTSNPN and CDR2 is SVGIG (reference sequence). Written as DNA, the CDR3 is TGTGCCTGGAGTGTGCGGGGGCTAAGCACAGATACGCAGTATTTT. Residues: CAWSVRGLSTDTQYF.

The rearrangement links TRBV29-1 to TRBJ2-1, with 9 bases identical to TRBD2. The CDR3 sequence is 12 residues long. V was clipped by 5 bases and J by 9 bases; unmatched bases: 5. The germline V gene encodes CDR1 SQVTM and CDR2 ANQGSEA. Written as DNA, the CDR3 is TGCAGCGTTTTAGCGGGAGTCGGTGAGCAGTTCTTC. This sequence encodes CSVLAGVGEQFF.

This rearrangement joins TRBV5-1 to TRBJ2-1; TRBD2 is a possible D gene (5 bases). CDR1 and CDR2 (germline): SGHRS, YFSETQ. Trimming removed 0 bases from V and 4 bases from J, with 11 bases in between. The CDR3 runs 15 residues. Written as DNA, the CDR3 is TGCGCCAGCAGCTTGGGGCTAGCCTATTACAATGAGCAGTTCTTC. Its translation is CASSLGLAYYNEQFF.

The chain carries TRBV9 and TRBJ2-1, with TRBD2 matching 9 bases. Unmatched junction bases numbered 3, after V lost 0 bases and J lost 2 bases. Germline CDR1 is SGDLS and CDR2 is YYNGEE. CDR3 length: 16 amino acids. CDR3 DNA: TGTGCCAGCAGCGTAGGTAGCGGGAGAACCTACAATGAGCAGTTCTTC. As protein: CASSVGSGRTYNEQFF.

The chain uses TRBV7-2 and TRBJ1-1, with D perhaps TRBD1 (5 bases). V was cut by 1 base and J by 11 bases, with 14 bases left in between. CDR3 size: 13 residues. CDR1 and CDR2 (germline): SGHTA, FQGNSA. The CDR3 DNA reads as TGTGCCAGCAGCTTAGGGGAGGGACTGAGGGCTTTCTTT. Its protein is CASSLGEGLRAFF. Together with reference TRBV7-2 and TRBJ1-1, the CDR3 gives the full variable domain: GAGVSQSPSNKVTEKGKDVELRCDPISGHTALYWYRQSLGQGLEFLIYFQGNSAPDKSGLPSDRFSAERTGGSVSTLTIQRTQQEDSAVYLCASSLGEGLRAFFGQGTRLTVV.

The chain employs TRBV7-9 and TRBJ1-1; D gene unclear. Germline V gives CDR1 SEHNR, CDR2 FQNEAQ (reference sequence). CDR3 length equals 13 residues. The V end was cut by 5 bases, the J end by 1 base, with 8 bases between. Here the CDR3 DNA reads TGTGCCAGCAGCCCCCGGGGGAACACTGAAGCTTTCTTT. This sequence encodes CASSPRGNTEAFF.

The chain carries TRBV28 and TRBJ1-4, with D tentatively TRBD1 (5 bases). The germline gives CDR1 MDHEN, CDR2 SYDVKM. The CDR3 loop spans 14 amino acids. The V end lost 5 bases, the J end lost 8 bases, and 15 bases lay between the germline ends. The chain's CDR3 is CASSIYTGGEKLFF. For the CDR3, the DNA is TGTGCCAGCAGTATCTACACAGGAGGGGAAAAACTGTTTTTT.

The chain has TRBV25-1 and TRBJ2-5; the D gene is possibly TRBD1 (6 bases). Trimming cost V 2 bases and J 4 bases, with 11 bases left between them. The CDR3 is 14 residues long. Germline assignment: CDR1 MGHDK and CDR2 SYGVNS. The CDR3 sequence: CASSESWGPETQYF. CDR3 sequence (DNA): TGTGCCAGCAGTGAAAGTTGGGGGCCAGAGACCCAGTACTTC.

The chain joins TRBV5-1 to TRBJ1-1, with a weak D call TRBD1 (6 bases). Between the trimmed V and J ends, which lost 4 bases and 2 bases, there was a span of 9 bases. Germline V lookup: CDR1 SGHRS, CDR2 YFSETQ. CDR3 size: 13 residues. CDR3 in DNA: TGCGCCAGCAGCAGGGGGGGCAACACTGAAGCTTTCTTT. Amino acids: CASSRGGNTEAFF.

The CDR3 DNA reads as TGCGCCAGCAGCTTGGCCTCAGGGGGAGCCACCGGGGAGCTGTTTTTT. Its protein product is CASSLASGGATGELFF. The chain joins TRBV5-1 to TRBJ2-2; 7 bases map to TRBD1. Germline V gene data show CDR1 as SGHRS and CDR2 as YFSETQ. Trimming took 0 bases from V and 4 from J; bases not matched to a gene: 6. This CDR3 region has 16 residues.

This clone was found a few times. V usage is TRBV5-6 and J usage is TRBJ1-3; D possibly corresponds to TRBD1 (6 bases). The length of the CDR3 is 16 residues. Germline V gene lookup returns CDR1 SGHDT and CDR2 YYEEEE. The V gene lost 4 bases and the J gene lost 0 bases, with 14 bases spanning the gap. The CDR3 sequence is CASSGVLTGSGNTIYF. The CDR3 DNA reads TGTGCCAGCAGCGGGGTTCTGACAGGCTCTGGAAACACCATATATTTT.

The chain recombines TRBV5-1 with TRBJ2-3; TRBD2 matches 14 bases. Germline V CDR1 and CDR2: SGHRS, YFSETQ. The CDR3 has 17 residues. With 0 bases clipped from V and 2 bases from J, the junction kept 2 bases outside the gene matches. Here the CDR3 reads CASSLGLAGGVTDTQYF. The DNA of the CDR3 is TGCGCCAGCAGCTTGGGACTAGCGGGAGGGGTCACAGATACGCAGTATTTT.

The chain combines TRBV7-6 with TRBJ2-5; a possible D gene is TRBD2 (7 bases). Germline values: CDR1 SGHVS, CDR2 FNYEAQ. The CDR3 contains 14 residues. Trimming removed 5 bases from V and 4 bases from J, with 14 bases in between. The CDR3 DNA reads as TGTGCCAGCAGCCGCAGGGGAGGGATAGAGACCCAGTACTTC. Translation gives CASSRRGGIETQYF.

The chain uses TRBV18 and TRBJ1-5; D is ambiguous. This CDR3 spans 14 amino acids. Germline lookup yields CDR1 KGHSH and CDR2 LQKENI. Between the trimmed V and J ends, which lost 3 bases and 0 bases, there was a span of 6 bases. Here the CDR3 DNA reads TGTGCCAGCTCACCTCAGAATAGCAATCAGCCCCAGCATTTT. This translates into CASSPQNSNQPQHF.

This clone has just a few counts. Other DNA sequences in this specimen translate into the identical CDR3. V usage is TRBV28 and J usage is TRBJ1-5; tentative D call: TRBD1 (6 bases). The V end lost 5 bases, the J end lost 4 bases, and 9 bases lay between the germline ends. The length of the CDR3 is 13 residues. Germline CDR1 MDHEN, CDR2 SYDVKM. This CDR3 reads CASSPDSNQPQHF. The CDR3 coding sequence is TGTGCCAGCAGTCCGGACAGTAATCAGCCCCAGCATTTT.

This clone occurred a few times. The chain recombines TRBV6-1 with TRBJ1-5; tentatively, D is TRBD1 (6 bases). Trimming cost V 2 bases and J 0 bases, with 8 bases left between them. CDR1 is MNHNS and CDR2 is SASEGT in the germline V gene. The CDR3 consists of 15 residues. The CDR3 here is CASSETGYSNQPQHF. DNA for the CDR3: TGTGCCAGCAGTGAAACAGGGTATAGCAATCAGCCCCAGCATTTT.

This clone was detected only once. The rearrangement links TRBV19 to TRBJ2-7, with D unresolved. Germline loops: CDR1 LNHDA, CDR2 SQIVND (reference sequence). CDR3 length equals 12 residues. Trimming stripped 7 bases from V and 7 bases from J, with 14 bases between. As DNA, the CDR3 is TGTGCCAGTACTGACACATCTACAGAGCAGTACTTC. Its translation: CASTDTSTEQYF.

The chain couples TRBV7-9 to TRBJ2-1, with 7 bases aligning to TRBD2. Looked up from germline, CDR1 is SEHNR and CDR2 is FQNEAQ (reference sequence). Losses at the gene ends were 2 bases for V and 4 bases for J; bases not matched to a gene: 8. The CDR3 is 16 amino acids. CDR3 sequence: CASSLSLAGVYNEQFF. The CDR3, as DNA: TGTGCCAGCAGCTTATCCCTGGCGGGAGTGTACAATGAGCAGTTCTTC.

V and J are TRBV25-1 and TRBJ1-2; D not certain. Germline values: CDR1 MGHDK, CDR2 SYGVNS. Deletions cut 2 bases from V and 8 bases from J, with 12 bases between. This CDR3 is built from 13 residues. Written as DNA, the CDR3 is TGTGCCAGCAGTGAAGTTACCGGACTCGGCTACACCTTC. Its translation is CASSEVTGLGYTF.